This T cell receptor (beta chain) was documented in a study of cytomegalovirus exposure and HLA in healthy donors. Method: immunoSEQ multiplex PCR; TCRdb's copy keeps in-frame clones and lacks some. This table has about 140,000 clones, almost 85% appearing once. The origin of this receptor is a woman younger than 45 in good health and CMV-seronegative. The sample comprised PBMCs.

CDR3 loop: CASKGYSGNTIYF. The CDR3 coding sequence is TGTGCCAGCAAGGGGTACTCTGGAAACACCATATATTTT. This chain connects TRBV2 to TRBJ1-3, with a weak D call TRBD1 (5 bases). The CDR3 length is 13 residues. V was trimmed by 7 bases and J by 0 bases, leaving 7 bases between them. CDR1 is SNHLY, CDR2 FYNNEI, per germline.